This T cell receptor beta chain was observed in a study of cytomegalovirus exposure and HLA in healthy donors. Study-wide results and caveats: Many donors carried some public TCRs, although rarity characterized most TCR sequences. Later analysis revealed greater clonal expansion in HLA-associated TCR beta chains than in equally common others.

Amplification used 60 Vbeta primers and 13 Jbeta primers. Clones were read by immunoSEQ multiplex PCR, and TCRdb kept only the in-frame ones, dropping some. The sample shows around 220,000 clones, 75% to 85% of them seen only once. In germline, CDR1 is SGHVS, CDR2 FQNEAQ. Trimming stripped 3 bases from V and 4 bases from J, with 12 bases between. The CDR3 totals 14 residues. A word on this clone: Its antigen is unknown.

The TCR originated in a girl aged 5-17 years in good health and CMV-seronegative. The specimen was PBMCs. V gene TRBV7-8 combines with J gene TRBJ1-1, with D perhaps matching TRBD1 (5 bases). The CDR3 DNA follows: TGTGCCAGCAGCTTCCCCGGGGGGAGCACTGAAGCTTTCTTT. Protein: CASSFPGGSTEAFF. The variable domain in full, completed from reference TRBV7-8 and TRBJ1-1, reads GAGVSQSPRYKVAKRGQDVALRCDPISGHVSLFWYQQALGQGPEFLTYFQNEAQLDKSGLPSDRFFAERPEGSVSTLKIQRTQQEDSAVYLCASSFPGGSTEAFFGQGTRLTVV.